This TCR beta chain was sequenced for a study of T cell clonotyping in hematopoietic cell transplantation. Study-wide results and caveats: Few recipient clonotypes overlapped donors; over 95% were de novo at given depth. Without cell sorting, CD4 versus CD8 contributions remain unresolved. Broader posttransplant TCR repertoire diversity was predicted by graft donor and pretransplant recipient Inverse Simpson Index values.

Some clones are missing from TCRdb's copy, which holds only in-frame ones; the method was immunoSEQ multiplex PCR. The sample lists roughly 5,000 clones, roughly nine tenths occurring once. CDR1 is LNHDA and CDR2 is SQIVND in the germline V gene (reference sequence). Between the trimmed V and J ends, which lost 5 bases and 7 bases, there was a span of 10 bases. This CDR3 has 12 residues. As concerns this clone: The target antigen is unknown.

Sample: peripheral blood mononuclear cells, taken 100 days after allogeneic stem cell transplant. V is TRBV19 and J is TRBJ2-3; maybe TRBD1 (6 bases). The TCR comes from a male patient aged 70 to 85 who had an allogeneic stem cell transplant from an unrelated donor, so T cells may come from the graft donor. Some clones in this sample may be carry-over from other donors' samples. CDR3 sequence: CASSFQGNTQYF. As DNA, the CDR3 is TGTGCCAGTAGTTTCCAGGGGAATACGCAGTATTTT.